This entry lists 16 T cell receptor beta chains sequenced from one sample in a study of blood T cell repertoires in COVID-19. The table came from immunoSEQ multiplex PCR; TCRdb's copy has only in-frame clones and leaves some out. The sample includes about 250,000 clones, around 87% of them seen just once. The sample consisted of PBMCs or T cells enriched from blood (not recorded which). The receptors were gathered from a woman aged 18-30 years who had recovered from COVID-19.

This clone was observed a single time. The chain joins TRBV19 to TRBJ2-4; weak D call: TRBD1 (6 bases). This CDR3 is 16 amino acids long. Trimming shortened V by 4 bases and J by 1 base, and 14 bases separated the two germline ends. Germline values: CDR1 LNHDA, CDR2 SQIVND (reference sequence). CDR3 in amino acids: CASSRDNTRAKNIQYF. DNA for the CDR3: TGTGCCAGTAGTAGGGACAATACACGGGCCAAAAACATTCAGTACTTC.

V gene TRBV4-1 combines with J gene TRBJ2-5; TRBD2 matches 14 bases. From germline, CDR1 is MGHRA and CDR2 YSYEKL. This CDR3 region has 17 residues. After removal of 3 bases from V and 4 bases from J, the junction contained 7 bases not matched to a gene. The CDR3 coding sequence is TGCGCCAGCAGCCATGCCCCCGGGACTAGCGGGGGAGAGACCCAGTACTTC. It is translated as CASSHAPGTSGGETQYF.

The chain carries TRBV19 and TRBJ2-7; TRBD2 matches 11 bases. The V gene's germline CDR1 is LNHDA and CDR2 SQIVND (reference sequence). J was trimmed by 3 bases and V by 3 bases; bases with no gene match: 4. The CDR3 totals 15 residues. DNA of the CDR3: TGTGCCAGTAGTATCAGACTAGCGGGGCACTACGAGCAGTACTTC. Its protein product is CASSIRLAGHYEQYF.

A note on this clone: Compared with germline, one end of the junction differs, possibly owing to a read error. The chain uses TRBV12-3 or TRBV12-4 and TRBJ2-3, with TRBD2 matching over 7 bases. The CDR3 runs to 12 residues. The chain's CDR3 is CASSTGLFPSRF. CDR3 in DNA: TGTGCCAGCAGCACGGGACTATTCCCGAGTCGTTTT.

V usage is TRBV21-1 and J usage is TRBJ2-7; the D call of TRBD1 is as the table states it, not checked on the DNA. TRBV21-1 is a listed pseudogene. The CDR3 contains 16 residues. The CDR3 here is CASSKWKGANSYEQYF. CDR3 DNA sequence: TGTGCCAGCAGCAAATGGAAGGGGGCGAACTCCTACGAGCAGTACTTC.

This clone is a singleton in its sample. The rearrangement joins TRBV9 to TRBJ2-1, with 9 nucleotides matching TRBD2. V shed 1 base, J shed 1 base, and the junction held 6 bases outside the gene matches. Germline V gene lookup returns CDR1 SGDLS and CDR2 YYNGEE. The CDR3 runs 17 residues. Here the CDR3 DNA reads TGTGCCAGCAGCGTAAGTAGCGGGGGCGCGTCCTACAATGAGCAGTTCTTC. It translates to CASSVSSGGASYNEQFF.

The chain has TRBV7-9 and TRBJ1-6, with TRBD1 matching over 10 bases. Trimming took 1 base from V and 7 from J; bases not matched to a gene: 4. Germline values: CDR1 SEHNR, CDR2 FQNEAQ (reference sequence). CDR3 length: 16 amino acids. This CDR3 is CASSLEDRGLNSPLHF. In DNA, the CDR3 is TGTGCCAGCAGCTTAGAAGACAGGGGGCTCAATTCACCCCTCCACTTT.

The CDR3 loop reads CASRDSKVASTGELFF. Written as DNA, the CDR3 is TGTGCCAGCAGAGACAGTAAGGTGGCCTCCACCGGGGAGCTGTTTTTT. The chain recombines TRBV27 with TRBJ2-2; D is perhaps TRBD1 (5 bases). V lost 6 bases, J lost 4 bases, and 18 bases lay in between. CDR3 length: 16 amino acids. Germline V gives CDR1 MNHEY, CDR2 SMNVEV (reference sequence).

The genes are TRBV19 and TRBJ1-5, with D perhaps matching TRBD1 (6 bases). Germline CDR1 is LNHDA and CDR2 is SQIVND (reference sequence). The CDR3 extends over 17 amino acids. Between the trimmed V and J ends, which lost 5 bases and 6 bases, there was a span of 23 bases. CDR3 in amino acids: CASSRVIGTPVGQPQHF. DNA for the CDR3: TGTGCCAGTAGTCGCGTTATCGGGACACCTGTAGGTCAGCCCCAGCATTTT.

The chain combines TRBV24-1 with TRBJ2-1; tentative D call: TRBD2 (6 bases). Trimming removed 4 bases at V and 3 bases at J, with 9 bases between. The CDR3 has 14 amino acids. The germline CDR1 and CDR2 sequences are KGHDR and SFDVKD. The DNA for the CDR3 is TGTGCCACCAGTGACGGGGGAGTCTACAATGAGCAGTTCTTC. It specifies CATSDGGVYNEQFF.

The CDR3 spells CAWDPGLAAGDTQYF. CDR3 DNA sequence: TGTGCCTGGGATCCGGGACTAGCGGCCGGGGATACGCAGTATTTT. V and J are TRBV30 and TRBJ2-3; TRBD2 matches at 11 bases. Unmatched junction bases numbered 10, after V lost 5 bases and J lost 6 bases. The CDR3 has 15 residues. The V gene's germline CDR1 is GTSNPN and CDR2 SVGIG (reference sequence). The whole variable domain, filled in from reference TRBV30 and TRBJ2-3, reads SQTIHQWPATLVQPVGSPLSLECTVEGTSNPNLYWYRQAAGRGLQLLFYSVGIGQISSEVPQNLSASRPQDRQFILSSKKLLLSDSGFYLCAWDPGLAAGDTQYFGPGTRLTVL.

The rearrangement joins TRBV11-2 to TRBJ1-2, with no clear D. Germline loops: CDR1 SGHAT, CDR2 FQNNGV. V was trimmed by 1 base and J by 5 bases, leaving 14 bases between them. The CDR3 consists of 15 residues. The CDR3 region is CASSLAPGVRYGYTF. CDR3 sequence (DNA): TGTGCCAGCAGCTTAGCGCCCGGGGTTCGGTATGGCTACACCTTC. The variable domain in full, completed from reference TRBV11-2 and TRBJ1-2, reads EAGVAQSPRYKIIEKRQSVAFWCNPISGHATLYWYQQILGQGPKLLIQFQNNGVVDDSQLPKDRFSAERLKGVDSTLKIQPAKLEDSAVYLCASSLAPGVRYGYTFGSGTRLTVV.

The V call is TRBV2, the J call TRBJ1-2, with D perhaps matching TRBD1 (5 bases). V lost 6 bases and J lost 6, with 17 bases in between. Germline V gene lookup returns CDR1 SNHLY and CDR2 FYNNEI. The CDR3 sequence is 14 residues long. The CDR3 is CASRVTSGGDGYTF. The CDR3 nucleotides are TGTGCCAGCAGGGTGACCTCCGGGGGGGATGGCTACACCTTC.

In DNA, the CDR3 is TGTGCCAGCAGTTACTTACAGGGGAATAATTCACCCCTCCACTTT. Protein sequence: CASSYLQGNNSPLHF. The genes are TRBV6-5 and TRBJ1-6; 7 nucleotides agree with TRBD1. V was clipped by 1 base and J by 5 bases; unmatched bases: 2. CDR1 and CDR2 (germline): MNHEY, SVGAGI. The CDR3 is made up of 15 amino acids.

The chain recombines TRBV7-8 with TRBJ1-6, with 10 bases matching TRBD1. Losses at the gene ends were 4 bases for V and 9 bases for J; bases not matched to a gene: 6. Looked up from germline, CDR1 is SGHVS and CDR2 is FQNEAQ. There are 15 residues in the CDR3. CDR3 DNA sequence: TGTGCCAGCAGCTCCCTCGGACAGGGGGTTTCACCCCTCCACTTT. It translates to CASSSLGQGVSPLHF.

About this clone itself: The same CDR3 can be traced to other DNA sequences in this sample. This chain connects TRBV7-2 to TRBJ2-1, with TRBD1 identical over 7 bases. The germline V gene encodes CDR1 SGHTA and CDR2 FQGNSA. This CDR3 contains 14 residues. The junction had 2 bases not matched to a gene; V was cut back by 3 bases and J by 3 bases. This chain's CDR3 is CASSFSGGYNEQFF. For the CDR3, the DNA is TGTGCCAGCAGCTTTTCAGGGGGCTACAATGAGCAGTTCTTC.